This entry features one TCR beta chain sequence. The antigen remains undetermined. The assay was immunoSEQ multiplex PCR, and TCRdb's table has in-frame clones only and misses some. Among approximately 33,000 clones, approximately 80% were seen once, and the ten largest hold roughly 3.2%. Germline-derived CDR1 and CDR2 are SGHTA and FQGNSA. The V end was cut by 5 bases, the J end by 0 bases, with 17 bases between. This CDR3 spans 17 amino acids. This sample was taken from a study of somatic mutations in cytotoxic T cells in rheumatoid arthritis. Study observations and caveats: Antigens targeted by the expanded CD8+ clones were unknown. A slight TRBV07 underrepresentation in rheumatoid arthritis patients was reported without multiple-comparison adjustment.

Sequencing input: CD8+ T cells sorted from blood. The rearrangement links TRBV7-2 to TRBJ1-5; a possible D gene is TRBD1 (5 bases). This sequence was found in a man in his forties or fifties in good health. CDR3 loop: CASSPFIGTGSNQPQHF. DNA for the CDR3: TGTGCCAGCAGCCCCTTTATCGGAACAGGTAGCAATCAGCCCCAGCATTTT.